This TCR beta chain was retrieved from a study of blood T cell repertoires in COVID-19 (dated by TCRdb to 2020 to 2021). The study in broad terms: Samples from collaborators originated in the United States, Italy and Spain and spanned both the acute and convalescent phases of COVID-19. The prospective study material was composed of cDNA or gDNA derived from T cells, B-cell-depleted T cells, or PBMCs. Deeply sampled blood TCRbeta repertoires from subjects exposed to, actively infected with, or recovered from COVID-19 were included in the dataset. The repertoires were released in a freely available public database meant as a resource for research on the immune response to SARS-CoV-2. Samples were obtained from the ongoing ImmuneRACE study (first 160 participants) and from about 1,300 subjects provided by 6 global collaborators. Sample metadata almost always included a de-identified subject ID, COVID-19 status, age in years and sex. HLA class I and class II types, where available, came from metadata supplied by the sample provider rather than from assay-based typing.

Whole blood was collected in K2EDTA tubes by collaborating institutions according to the institutions' own protocols. Collaborator samples were shipped for TCRbeta analysis as frozen whole blood, isolated PBMCs, or DNA extracted from either sample type. The immunoSEQ Assay, a bias-controlled multiplex PCR, was used to amplify TCRbeta CDR3 regions from genomic DNA. The authors' pipeline ran thus. Within the assay, amplification of reference gene primers was used to estimate how many nucleated cells each sample contained. To quantify the absolute abundance of each unique TCRbeta CDR3 rearrangement, sequence reads were collapsed and filtered. Productive Simpson clonality was computed per sample as the square root of Simpson's diversity index over productive rearrangements. As stored in TCRdb, this immuneACCESS dataset retains in-frame rearrangements with V and J assigned. A fraction of the clones does not appear; measured against another copy, unresolved V genes explain less than half of the discrepancy, and the remainder lacks a known reason. From that table come the V and J calls and clone size; the DNA was used to work out D and trimming. In this sample the table shows 150,000 to 200,000 clones, around 87% of which occur a single time. The ten most abundant clones make up roughly 2.5% of the sample.

The CDR3 holds 14 amino acids from the cysteine to the phenylalanine. Only the CDR3 region is kept as DNA, spanning 42 bases read in frame from base 1. According to the germline V gene, CDR1 reads SGHVS and CDR2 reads FQNEAQ. Relative to germline, V is 0 bases shorter and J is 2 bases shorter, with 5 bases between their ends. To note about this clone: Its antigen remains undetermined. No qualities accompany the bases; no much larger clone lies one base away.

On the study overall, not on this receptor specifically: The quantity of clinical and demographic metadata differed by source and by participant and was supplied without curation.

The TCR comes from a man aged 35 to 55 with active or convalescent COVID-19. The sequenced material came from peripheral blood. The chain links TRBV7-8 with TRBJ1-5; the D gene is unclear. The CDR3 is CASSLAVGNQPQHF. The DNA sequence follows: TGTGCCAGCAGCTTAGCCGTCGGCAATCAGCCCCAGCATTTT.